One sample yielded the 20 T cell receptor beta chains listed below, sequenced in a study of blood T cell repertoires in COVID-19. Produced via immunoSEQ multiplex PCR; TCRdb's table is partial and in-frame only. The table has about 51,000 clones, 65% to 90% seen once. The material sequenced was peripheral blood. The receptor source for this set is a man between 60 and 75 years old with acute or convalescent COVID-19.

This chain connects TRBV27 to TRBJ2-7; 7 bases are a match to TRBD1. Germline CDR1 reads MNHEY; CDR2 reads SMNVEV (reference sequence). The V gene end was trimmed by 6 bases and the J gene end by 4 bases; junction bases not matched to a gene: 12. The CDR3 runs to 15 residues. The CDR3: CASRVDRPGKYEQYF. Here the CDR3 DNA reads TGTGCCAGCAGAGTGGACAGGCCCGGTAAATACGAGCAGTACTTC.

The chain combines TRBV24-1 with TRBJ2-2; TRBD2 matches 12 bases. CDR1 and CDR2 (germline): KGHDR, SFDVKD. Trimming cost V 4 bases and J 6 bases; bases outside gene matches: 5. This CDR3 is built from 16 residues. This chain's CDR3 is CATSDPTSGRPGELFF. Here the CDR3 DNA reads TGTGCCACCAGTGACCCGACTAGCGGGAGACCCGGGGAGCTGTTTTTT.

The chain couples TRBV28 to TRBJ2-7, with 9 bases identical to TRBD1. From germline, CDR1 is MDHEN and CDR2 SYDVKM. The CDR3 is made up of 14 amino acids. V dropped 5 bases and J dropped 2; count of bases not matched to a gene: 4. This CDR3 is CASSPGTGPYEQYF. In DNA, the CDR3 is TGTGCCAGCAGTCCGGGGACAGGGCCCTACGAGCAGTACTTC.

Details on this clone: An end of the junction does not agree with germline; a read error may underlie this. The chain links TRBV7-8 to TRBJ2-7, with 7 bases lining up with TRBD2. The length of the CDR3 is 14 residues. Germline CDR1 and CDR2: SGHVS and FQNEAQ. The CDR3 reads CASILRGVVGEQYF. CDR3 bases: TGTGCCAGCATCTTACGGGGGGTAGTAGGGGAGCAGTACTTC.

This chain links TRBV5-4 with TRBJ2-1; D is ambiguous. The ends were cut back, 4 bases at V and 0 bases at J, with 11 bases in the middle. Germline-derived CDR1 and CDR2 are SGHNT and YYREEE (reference sequence). There are 15 residues in the CDR3. The CDR3 sequence is CASSAASRSYNEQFF. The CDR3 bases are TGTGCCAGCAGCGCCGCATCGCGCTCCTACAATGAGCAGTTCTTC.

This clone was found a few times. In DNA, the CDR3 is TGTGCCAGCAGCTTAGGGCTAGGGGAAAATGAAAAACTGTTTTTT. Amino acids: CASSLGLGENEKLFF. The chain uses TRBV5-6 and TRBJ1-4; D might be TRBD1 (5 bases). V lost 2 bases and J lost 5, with 13 bases in between. Germline V CDR1 and CDR2: SGHDT, YYEEEE. The CDR3 has 15 amino acids.

CDR3 in amino acids: CASSFRQGAEEQYF. The CDR3 region has the DNA TGTGCCAGCAGTTTCCGGCAGGGGGCGGAAGAGCAGTACTTC. This sequence joins TRBV27 and TRBJ2-7; 8 bases are shared with TRBD1. The junction had 8 bases not matched to a gene; V was cut back by 3 bases and J by 7 bases. Germline-derived CDR1 and CDR2 are MNHEY and SMNVEV (reference sequence). The CDR3 runs 14 residues.

The J gene is TRBJ2-4, the V gene TRBV6-2 or TRBV6-3, with 8 bases identical to TRBD1. V shed 2 bases, J shed 8 bases, and the junction held 8 bases outside the gene matches. Germline CDR1 MNHEY, CDR2 SVGEGT. The CDR3 has 15 amino acids. CDR3 in amino acids: CASSYGDRSGDIQYF. DNA for the CDR3: TGTGCCAGCAGTTACGGGGACAGGTCGGGGGACATTCAGTACTTC.

This chain joins TRBV9 and TRBJ1-2; possible D gene TRBD1, 6 bases. Germline V CDR1 and CDR2: SGDLS, YYNGEE. V gave up 3 bases and J gave up 7 bases, with 13 bases separating them. This CDR3 has 13 amino acids. The CDR3 coding sequence is TGTGCCAGCAGCGAGGGGGGGGCCAGTGGCTACACCTTC. Its translation is CASSEGGASGYTF.

The chain recombines TRBV5-5 with TRBJ1-4; D uncertain. The CDR3 is made up of 15 amino acids. The ends were cut back, 5 bases at V and 7 bases at J, with 18 bases in the middle. CDR1 and CDR2 from the germline V gene are SGHKS and YYEKEE (reference sequence). CDR3 in amino acids: CASSHKEPEGEKLFF. CDR3 bases: TGTGCCAGCAGTCATAAGGAGCCTGAGGGTGAAAAACTGTTTTTT.

The chain combines TRBV7-9 with TRBJ2-5; TRBD2 agrees at 10 bases. This CDR3 is 15 amino acids long. Trimming at V came to 5 bases and at J to 2 bases, leaving 5 bases not matched to a gene. Germline loops: CDR1 SEHNR, CDR2 FQNEAQ (reference sequence). The CDR3 region is CASSPSLAGQETQYF. CDR3 DNA: TGTGCCAGCAGCCCTTCACTAGCGGGACAAGAGACCCAGTACTTC.

The gene calls are TRBV2 and TRBJ2-7; TRBD2 is a possible D gene (5 bases). The CDR3 covers 12 residues. Per the germline V gene, CDR1 is SNHLY and CDR2 is FYNNEI. Trimming cost V 6 bases and J 4 bases, with 10 bases left between them. CDR3 bases: TGTGCCAGCAGGGACTCCACTTACGAGCAGTACTTC. This encodes CASRDSTYEQYF.

V is TRBV4-1 and J is TRBJ1-1; tentatively, D is TRBD1 (5 bases). The germline V gene has CDR1 MGHRA and CDR2 YSYEKL. V was pared by 5 bases and J by 1 base, with 14 bases between. The CDR3 extends over 15 amino acids. Here the CDR3 reads CASSSPGGKNTEAFF. The CDR3 coding sequence is TGCGCCAGCAGCTCCCCTGGGGGGAAGAACACTGAAGCTTTCTTT.

This chain connects TRBV18 to TRBJ2-3, with TRBD2 identical over 8 bases. Germline lookup yields CDR1 KGHSH and CDR2 LQKENI. The CDR3 is 15 residues long. V gave up 5 bases and J gave up 4 bases; unmatched junction bases: 8. CDR3 amino acids: CASSSRAGGPDTQYF. The CDR3 DNA follows: TGTGCCAGCTCAAGTCGGGCGGGAGGCCCAGATACGCAGTATTTT.

The genes are TRBV6-5 and TRBJ1-2; TRBD1 aligns across 8 bases. The CDR3 spans 14 residues. Trimming cost V 0 bases and J 7 bases; bases outside gene matches: 4. The germline V gene encodes CDR1 MNHEY and CDR2 SVGAGI. CDR3 region: CASSYSSGGVGYTF. In DNA, the CDR3 is TGTGCCAGCAGTTACTCCTCAGGGGGCGTTGGCTACACCTTC.

The chain employs TRBV6-1 and TRBJ2-1; 8 bases align to TRBD2. The CDR3 runs to 15 residues. CDR1 MNHNS and CDR2 SASEGT come from the germline V gene. Trimming removed 1 base from V and 14 bases from J; junction bases left unmatched: 13. CDR3 DNA: TGTGCCAGCAGTGAAGGTAGCGGGGTCACCCAAGAGAAGTTCTTC. Translation: CASSEGSGVTQEKFF.

The rearrangement links TRBV11-3 to TRBJ2-1, with a weak D call TRBD2 (6 bases). The length of the CDR3 is 15 residues. Trimming removed 1 base at V and 2 bases at J, with 9 bases between. Germline CDR1 and CDR2: SGHNT and YENEEA. The CDR3 DNA follows: TGTGCCAGCAGCTTAGGTCGCGGGACCTACAATGAGCAGTTCTTC. It codes for CASSLGRGTYNEQFF. The whole variable domain, filled in from reference TRBV11-3 and TRBJ2-1, reads EAGVVQSPRYKIIEKKQPVAFWCNPISGHNTLYWYLQNLGQGPELLIRYENEEAVDDSQLPKDRFSAERLKGVDSTLKIQPAELGDSAVYLCASSLGRGTYNEQFFGPGTRLTVL.

This clone was recorded once. The chain couples TRBV29-1 to TRBJ1-4; TRBD1 agrees at 10 bases. Trimming at V came to 5 bases and at J to 4 bases, leaving 4 bases not matched to a gene. In germline, CDR1 is SQVTM, CDR2 ANQGSEA. This CDR3 is 14 amino acids long. The CDR3: CSVFGTGVNEKLFF. CDR3 sequence (DNA): TGCAGCGTTTTCGGGACAGGGGTTAATGAAAAACTGTTTTTT.

The chain couples TRBV7-9 to TRBJ1-5; 7 bases line up with TRBD1. CDR3 size: 16 residues. Trimming removed 4 bases from V and 0 bases from J; junction bases left unmatched: 6. CDR1 is SEHNR, CDR2 FQNEAQ, per germline (reference sequence). CDR3 nucleotide sequence: TGTGCCAGCAGCTCAGGGGGTCTTTATAGCAATCAGCCCCAGCATTTT. The encoded protein is CASSSGGLYSNQPQHF.

This clone showed up just once. The junction does not match germline at one end; this may be a read error. The rearrangement uses TRBV4-1 and TRBJ2-6, with 9 nucleotides matching TRBD1. Germline CDR1 MGHRA, CDR2 YSYEKL. CDR3 length: 15 residues. CDR3 residues: CASSFGRQGVNVLTF. As DNA, the CDR3 is TGCGCCAGCAGTTTTGGGCGACAGGGGGTCAACGTCCTGACTTTC.